This record looks at one T cell receptor beta chain sequence and its context. Its antigen remains undetermined. Base qualities are not provided; no much larger clone lies one nucleotide away. The CDR3, cysteine through phenylalanine, is 12 amino acids long. Only the CDR3 DNA is retained, 36 bases long and in frame from the first base. Trimming leaves V shorter by 8 bases and J shorter by 6 bases, with the junction holding 4 bases beyond the gene matches. Reading the germline V gene gives CDR1 MNHEY and CDR2 SVGEGT. Receptor amplification or capture employed PCR. The instrument was an Illumina HiSeq 2500. TCR libraries were prepared with molecular barcoding, using unique molecular identifiers to normalize TCRbeta repertoire quantification. TCRdb applied fastp at Q25 and MiXCR to the public reads, then kept only in-frame beta chains. Rows with a matching CDR3 protein are joined into one entry that keeps the most common DNA and genes. In this sample the table shows about 500,000 distinct CDR3 sequences, about 33% of which occur a single time. The ten largest clones represent 2% to 3% of the sample.

The data were taken from a study of T-cell reconstitution after alpha-beta-depleted transplantation in children (dated by TCRdb to 2016 to 2018). In the study overall: The study quantitatively tracked T-cell immune reconstitution after TCRalphabeta/CD19-depleted allogeneic hematopoietic cell transplantation in children using TCR repertoire profiling.

This receptor was identified in a human donor who donated a stem cell graft to a child with aplastic anemia. This material consisted of PBMCs from the stem cell graft donor, taken from the stem cell graft. Here the chain combines TRBV6-2 or TRBV6-3 and TRBJ1-5, with 7 central nucleotides matching TRBD1. The CDR3: CASRQGSQPQHF. The DNA sequence follows: TGTGCCAGCCGACAGGGTTCTCAGCCCCAGCATTTT.